The 31 T cell receptor beta chains listed next were all sequenced from one sample in a study of blood T cell repertoires in COVID-19. Only in-frame clones appear in the TCRdb table, and some are missing; sequencing was by immunoSEQ multiplex PCR. The repertoire holds more than 85,000 clones, around 78% seen once, with 15% to 20% in the top ten. Sequencing was performed on peripheral blood. All receptors derive from a woman aged 55-70 years with acute or convalescent COVID-19.

The rearrangement uses TRBV5-4 and TRBJ2-3; TRBD2 might be the D (6 bases). Germline V gene lookup returns CDR1 SGHNT and CDR2 YYREEE (reference sequence). This CDR3 is built from 15 residues. Trimming removed 4 bases from V and 6 bases from J, with 18 bases in between. CDR3 DNA: TGTGCCAGCAGCCCGGGACTGCCCCCGGTTGATACGCAGTATTTT. This codes for CASSPGLPPVDTQYF. Looking up the rest from reference TRBV5-4 and TRBJ2-3 gives the full variable domain: ETGVTQSPTHLIKTRGQQVTLRCSSQSGHNTVSWYQQALGQGPQFIFQYYREEENGRGNFPPRFSGLQFPNYSSELNVNALELDDSALYLCASSPGLPPVDTQYFGPGTRLTVL.

The chain is built from TRBV6-5 and TRBJ2-7; 8 bases agree with TRBD1. Trimming at V came to 8 bases and at J to 3 bases, leaving 6 bases not matched to a gene. This CDR3 spans 13 amino acids. Germline CDR1 is MNHEY and CDR2 is SVGAGI. The CDR3 nucleotides are TGTGCCAGCGGCAGGGGGCAGAACTACGAGCAGTACTTC. This codes for CASGRGQNYEQYF.

This chain links TRBV4-3 with TRBJ1-3; TRBD1 might be the D (6 bases). CDR1 is LGHNA, CDR2 YSLEER, per germline. Trimming shortened V by 1 base and J by 0 bases, and 16 bases separated the two germline ends. The CDR3 loop spans 18 amino acids. CDR3 bases: TGCGCCAGCAGCCAAGGCATCGGACAGACCTTCTCTGGAAACACCATATATTTT. Protein: CASSQGIGQTFSGNTIYF.

The rearrangement uses TRBV28 and TRBJ2-6; D perhaps matches TRBD1 (7 bases). The CDR3 covers 16 residues. Germline values: CDR1 MDHEN, CDR2 SYDVKM. Trimming pared 6 bases from V and 3 bases from J, leaving 15 bases between. CDR3 in amino acids: CASRSPGGLGANVLTF. The CDR3 DNA reads TGTGCCAGCAGGTCCCCAGGGGGGCTTGGGGCCAACGTCCTGACTTTC.

This clone was counted a single time. The rearrangement links TRBV14 to TRBJ2-1; D unresolved. The length of the CDR3 is 15 residues. Trimming took 4 bases from V and 0 from J, leaving 10 bases between them. Germline V CDR1 and CDR2: SGHDN, FVKESK. This CDR3 reads CASSRNGFSYNEQFF. The CDR3 nucleotides read TGTGCCAGCAGCCGAAACGGGTTCTCCTACAATGAGCAGTTCTTC. Combining the CDR3 with reference TRBV14 and TRBJ2-1 gives the whole variable domain EAGVTQFPSHSVIEKGQTVTLRCDPISGHDNLYWYRRVMGKEIKFLLHFVKESKQDESGMPNNRFLAERTGGTYSTLKVQPAELEDSGVYFCASSRNGFSYNEQFFGPGTRLTVL.

This sequence joins TRBV28 and TRBJ1-2; D is unclear. Germline V gene data show CDR1 as MDHEN and CDR2 as SYDVKM. This CDR3 contains 14 residues. V lost 1 base and J 6 bases, leaving 12 bases between the germline ends. CDR3 protein: CASSLLQPLDGYTF. Written as DNA, the CDR3 is TGTGCCAGCAGTTTATTACAGCCATTGGATGGCTACACCTTC.

The chain recombines TRBV2 with TRBJ2-7, with 8 bases aligning to TRBD1. Looked up from germline, CDR1 is SNHLY and CDR2 is FYNNEI. The CDR3 has 13 residues. The trim removed 4 bases at V and 7 bases at J, leaving 6 bases unmatched. CDR3 amino acids: CASSVDRDGEQYF. CDR3 sequence (DNA): TGTGCCAGCAGTGTGGACAGGGATGGTGAGCAGTACTTC.

V usage is TRBV7-9 and J usage is TRBJ2-5; 8 bases map to TRBD2. The CDR3 spans 14 residues. Germline loops: CDR1 SEHNR, CDR2 FQNEAQ (reference sequence). J was trimmed by 4 bases and V by 3 bases; bases with no gene match: 4. CDR3 sequence: CASSFGGGSETQYF. The CDR3 DNA sequence: TGTGCCAGCAGCTTTGGCGGGGGGTCAGAGACCCAGTACTTC.

Here the CDR3 reads CASIRGGNRGISGYTF. In DNA form, the CDR3 reads TGTGCCAGCATCCGCGGGGGGAACAGGGGAATATCTGGCTACACCTTC. This rearrangement joins TRBV28 to TRBJ1-2, with 7 bases fitting TRBD1. Trimming took 7 bases from V and 7 from J; bases not matched to a gene: 18. CDR1 is MDHEN and CDR2 is SYDVKM in the germline V gene. The CDR3 sequence is 16 residues long.

This clone was counted between two and nine times. The V call is TRBV5-1, the J call TRBJ1-4, with TRBD1 identical over 7 bases. The CDR3 has 14 residues. Losses at the gene ends were 4 bases for V and 6 bases for J; bases not matched to a gene: 6. Germline CDR1 reads SGHRS; CDR2 reads YFSETQ. The CDR3 is CASSRTGLHEKLFF. In DNA, the CDR3 is TGCGCCAGCAGCAGGACAGGATTACATGAAAAACTGTTTTTT.

The chain couples TRBV6-6 to TRBJ1-1, with 10 positions matching TRBD1. This CDR3 comprises 15 residues. The V gene end was trimmed by 4 bases and the J gene end by 7 bases; junction bases not matched to a gene: 9. Germline V gene sequence: CDR1 MNHNY, CDR2 SVGAGI (reference sequence). CDR3 loop: CASSSLGTGAVEAFF. The CDR3 nucleotides are TGTGCCAGCAGTTCCTTGGGGACAGGGGCTGTTGAAGCTTTCTTT.

The chain carries TRBV4-3 and TRBJ1-2, with 8 bases aligning to TRBD1. Trimming removed 1 base from V and 7 bases from J; junction bases left unmatched: 8. This CDR3 is 15 amino acids long. Germline V gene sequence: CDR1 LGHNA, CDR2 YSLEER. The CDR3, as DNA: TGCGCCAGCAGCCAAGGTTTAGGACAGGGCGCTGGCTACACCTTC. This gives the protein CASSQGLGQGAGYTF.

The genes are TRBV20-1 and TRBJ2-1, with TRBD2 matching 7 bases. The CDR3 spans 12 residues. Germline V gene data show CDR1 as DFQATT and CDR2 as SNEGSKA (reference sequence). V gave up 3 bases and J gave up 8 bases; unmatched junction bases: 4. The CDR3 DNA is TGCAGTGCTAGTGCTAGCGGAGATGAGCAGTTCTTC. Protein sequence: CSASASGDEQFF.

V is TRBV10-3 and J is TRBJ2-1; 10 bases match TRBD2. The CDR3 has 14 residues. Trimming took 9 bases from V and 6 from J; bases not matched to a gene: 8. CDR1 and CDR2 (germline): ENHRY, SYGVKD. The chain's CDR3 is CAIQAGGSLNEQFF. CDR3 bases: TGTGCCATTCAAGCGGGAGGGTCTCTCAATGAGCAGTTCTTC.

This clone was counted a single time. V usage is TRBV4-2 and J usage is TRBJ2-7, with 8 bases fitting TRBD2. The V gene end was trimmed by 0 bases and the J gene end by 6 bases; junction bases not matched to a gene: 1. The CDR3 length is 13 residues. The germline CDR1 and CDR2 sequences are LGHNA and YNFKEQ. The CDR3 loop reads CASSQESGSEQYF. The CDR3 DNA is TGTGCCAGCAGCCAAGAGAGCGGGAGCGAGCAGTACTTC.

The genes are TRBV27 and TRBJ2-1; 7 positions agree with TRBD2. This CDR3 contains 16 residues. Germline loops: CDR1 MNHEY, CDR2 SMNVEV (reference sequence). Trimming at V came to 2 bases and at J to 7 bases, leaving 11 bases not matched to a gene. DNA for the CDR3: TGTGCCAGCAGTTTAGGGGAGCGGGGCCGAGGGAATGAGCAGTTCTTC. Protein sequence: CASSLGERGRGNEQFF.

The V call is TRBV24-1, the J call TRBJ2-5, with D maybe TRBD1 (5 bases). V shed 6 bases and J shed 4 bases, with 20 bases lying between them. CDR1 and CDR2 (germline): KGHDR, SFDVKD. The CDR3 consists of 16 residues. This CDR3 reads CATSPAEKGAGETQYF. The CDR3 coding sequence is TGTGCCACCAGTCCCGCCGAAAAAGGGGCCGGAGAGACCCAGTACTTC.

This clone was recorded only once. The chain carries TRBV29-1 and TRBJ1-1, with D possibly being TRBD1 (6 bases). The V and J ends lost 2 bases and 10 bases respectively, with 26 bases between them. The CDR3 runs to 16 residues. CDR1 and CDR2 from the germline V gene are SQVTM and ANQGSEA. As DNA, the CDR3 is TGCAGCGTTGAATTTGACGCCAGGGGATCGCCCCGCGGAGCTTTCTTT. Protein sequence: CSVEFDARGSPRGAFF. The whole variable domain, filled in from reference TRBV29-1 and TRBJ1-1, reads SAVISQKPSRDICQRGTSLTIQCQVDSQVTMMFWYRQQPGQSLTLIATANQGSEATYESGFVIDKFPISRPNLTFSTLTVSNMSPEDSSIYLCSVEFDARGSPRGAFFGQGTRLTVV.

This clone was observed a single time. This chain links TRBV5-6 with TRBJ1-5, with 7 bases that match TRBD1. This CDR3 has 16 amino acids. CDR1 is SGHDT and CDR2 is YYEEEE in the germline V gene. V was clipped by 1 base and J by 3 bases; unmatched bases: 7. CDR3 amino acids: CASSLRGTGDNQPQHF. The DNA of the CDR3 is TGTGCCAGCAGCTTGAGGGGCACAGGGGACAATCAGCCCCAGCATTTT.

This chain uses TRBV10-3 with TRBJ2-3; 8 positions agree with TRBD2. The junction had 7 bases not matched to a gene; V was cut back by 8 bases and J by 6 bases. The length of the CDR3 is 13 residues. Germline lookup yields CDR1 ENHRY and CDR2 SYGVKD. The CDR3 spells CAIAGGIGDTQYF. CDR3 DNA sequence: TGTGCCATCGCGGGGGGCATCGGTGATACGCAGTATTTT.

The gene calls are TRBV11-2 and TRBJ2-1; D is unclear. There are 13 residues in the CDR3. V shed 3 bases and J shed 5 bases, with 8 bases lying between them. Germline CDR1 reads SGHAT; CDR2 reads FQNNGV. The CDR3 region is CASSFERHNEQFF. The DNA of the CDR3 is TGTGCCAGCAGCTTTGAGAGGCACAATGAGCAGTTCTTC.

The chain is built from TRBV12-3 or TRBV12-4 and TRBJ2-7; D is possibly TRBD1 (6 bases). Trimming removed 3 bases at V and 3 bases at J, with 9 bases between. The CDR3 spans 13 residues. The CDR3 sequence is CASSFQGSYEQYF. The CDR3 DNA is TGTGCCAGCAGTTTTCAGGGGAGCTACGAGCAGTACTTC.

In its sample, this clone was seen a few times. Other DNA sequences in the sample encode the same CDR3. V gene TRBV18 combines with J gene TRBJ2-3; weak D call: TRBD2 (5 bases). The CDR3 is made up of 13 amino acids. Germline lookup yields CDR1 KGHSH and CDR2 LQKENI. Trimming cost V 6 bases and J 6 bases, with 13 bases left between them. CDR3 bases: TGTGCCAGCTCTCCCCCTCCGGGGGATACGCAGTATTTT. This encodes CASSPPPGDTQYF.

The chain is built from TRBV28 and TRBJ1-2; 7 nucleotides align to TRBD1. The CDR3 is 13 amino acids. The germline gives CDR1 MDHEN, CDR2 SYDVKM. Trimming took 5 bases from V and 8 from J; bases not matched to a gene: 8. CDR3 sequence reads: CASSPTGVGGYTF. In DNA form, the CDR3 reads TGTGCCAGCAGTCCTACAGGGGTCGGGGGCTACACCTTC.

This chain connects TRBV19 to TRBJ1-3; 7 bases fit TRBD1. The trim removed 6 bases at V and 3 bases at J, leaving 5 bases unmatched. The CDR3 is made up of 14 amino acids. The germline gives CDR1 LNHDA, CDR2 SQIVND (reference sequence). The CDR3 protein is CASRGQFGGNTIYF. In nucleotides, the CDR3 is TGTGCCAGTAGGGGACAGTTCGGTGGAAACACCATATATTTT.

The CDR3 is CASSLARKARGFF. CDR3 DNA: TGTGCCAGCAGCTTAGCCCGGAAGGCCCGAGGTTTCTTT. The genes are TRBV11-3 and TRBJ1-1; D gene uncertain. There are 13 residues in the CDR3. From germline, CDR1 is SGHNT and CDR2 YENEEA. V gave up 1 base and J gave up 13 bases, with 16 bases separating them.

This chain connects TRBV6-2 or TRBV6-3 to TRBJ1-6, with D hard to call. Between the trimmed V and J ends, which lost 5 bases and 6 bases, there was a span of 5 bases. The CDR3 loop spans 12 amino acids. The germline V gene has CDR1 MNHEY and CDR2 SVGEGT. Here the CDR3 reads CASSLGNSPLHF. CDR3 coding DNA: TGTGCCAGCAGTCTCGGTAATTCACCCCTCCACTTT.

The chain is built from TRBV4-1 and TRBJ1-4; D possibly corresponds to TRBD1 (5 bases). Germline CDR1 reads MGHRA; CDR2 reads YSYEKL. Deletions cut 2 bases from V and 3 bases from J, with 7 bases between. The CDR3 loop spans 14 amino acids. The CDR3 here is CASSQWGANEKLFF. In DNA form, the CDR3 reads TGCGCCAGCAGCCAATGGGGGGCTAATGAAAAACTGTTTTTT.

Comment on this clone: Other DNA sequences within the sample encode an identical CDR3. The chain carries TRBV7-6 and TRBJ1-2, with D possibly matching TRBD1 (6 bases). Between the trimmed V and J ends, which lost 0 bases and 3 bases, there was a span of 11 bases. Germline assignment: CDR1 SGHVS and CDR2 FNYEAQ. There are 15 residues in the CDR3. The CDR3 DNA follows: TGTGCCAGCAGCTTAGCATCGGACAGCTACTATGGCTACACCTTC. Translated: CASSLASDSYYGYTF.

V usage is TRBV2 and J usage is TRBJ1-3; D possibly corresponds to TRBD1 (5 bases). The ends were cut back, 2 bases at V and 2 bases at J, with 13 bases in the middle. CDR3 size: 16 residues. Germline-derived CDR1 and CDR2 are SNHLY and FYNNEI. The DNA of the CDR3 is TGTGCCAGCAGTGAAAATGGGGGGGTGGCTGGAAACACCATATATTTT. It specifies CASSENGGVAGNTIYF.

The CDR3 reads CASSLEDRVTTEQYF. The DNA for the CDR3 is TGTGCCAGCAGCTTAGAGGACAGGGTGACGACCGAGCAGTACTTC. This chain joins TRBV7-2 and TRBJ2-7; TRBD1 agrees at 8 bases. The CDR3 covers 15 residues. The germline V gene encodes CDR1 SGHTA and CDR2 FQGNSA. V gave up 1 base and J gave up 6 bases; unmatched junction bases: 8.